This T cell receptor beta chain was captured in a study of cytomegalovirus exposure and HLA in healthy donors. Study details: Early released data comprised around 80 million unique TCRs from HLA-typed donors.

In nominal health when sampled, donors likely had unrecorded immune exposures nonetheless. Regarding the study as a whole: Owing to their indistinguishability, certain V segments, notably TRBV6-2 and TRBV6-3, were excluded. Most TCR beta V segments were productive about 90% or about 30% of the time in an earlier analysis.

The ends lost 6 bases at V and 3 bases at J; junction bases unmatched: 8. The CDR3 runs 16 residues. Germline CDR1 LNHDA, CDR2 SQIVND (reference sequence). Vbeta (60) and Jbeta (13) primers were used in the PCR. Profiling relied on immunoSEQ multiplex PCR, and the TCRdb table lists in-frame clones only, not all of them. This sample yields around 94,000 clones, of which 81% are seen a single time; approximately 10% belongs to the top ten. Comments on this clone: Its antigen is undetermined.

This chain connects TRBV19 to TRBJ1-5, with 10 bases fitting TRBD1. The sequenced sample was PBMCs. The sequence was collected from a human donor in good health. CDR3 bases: TGTGCCAGTAGCGGTCGGGACAGGGGCTACAATCAGCCCCAGCATTTT. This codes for CASSGRDRGYNQPQHF.